This T cell receptor (beta chain) was recorded in a study of T cells after yellow fever vaccination. Study as a whole: Each low-cell-number fraction was prepared by means of SMART-Seq v4 Ultra Low Input.

TCRdb re-derived calls from the 5' RACE reads in MiXCR, one entry per CDR3 protein. The sample carries about 160,000 distinct CDR3 sequences, about 7% recorded once. The sample holds a few counts of this clonotype. Its antigen is not known. From germline, CDR1 is SGHAT and CDR2 FQNNGV. The length of the CDR3 is 13 residues. The V and J ends lost 5 bases and 7 bases respectively, with 14 bases between them. Study outcomes and limitations: Researchers noted that a small share of clonotypes showed up in both CD4 and CD8 compartments.

The chain couples TRBV11-2 to TRBJ1-1; D might be TRBD1 (5 bases). This specimen consisted of CD4+ T cells sorted from PBMCs, obtained about 5 days after the first yellow fever vaccination. The TCR comes from a man between 18 and 35 years old who received the YFV17D yellow fever vaccine. The CDR3 loop reads CASSLTGGVEAFF. CDR3 nucleotides: TGTGCCAGCAGCCTTACAGGAGGGGTTGAAGCTTTCTTT.